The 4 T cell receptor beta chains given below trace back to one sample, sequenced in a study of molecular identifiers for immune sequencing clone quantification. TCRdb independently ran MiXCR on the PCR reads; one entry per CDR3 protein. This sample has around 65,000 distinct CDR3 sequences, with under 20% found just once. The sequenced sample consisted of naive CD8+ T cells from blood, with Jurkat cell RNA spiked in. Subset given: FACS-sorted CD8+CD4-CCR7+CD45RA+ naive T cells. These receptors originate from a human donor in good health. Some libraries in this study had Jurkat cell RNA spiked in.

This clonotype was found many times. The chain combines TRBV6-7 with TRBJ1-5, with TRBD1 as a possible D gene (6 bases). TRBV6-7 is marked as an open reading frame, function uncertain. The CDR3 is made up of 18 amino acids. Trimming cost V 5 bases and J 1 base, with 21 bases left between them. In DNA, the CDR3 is TGTGCCAGCAGTCCGACAGGTAGACGGGGACGAAGCAATCAGCCCCAGCATTTT. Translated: CASSPTGRRGRSNQPQHF.

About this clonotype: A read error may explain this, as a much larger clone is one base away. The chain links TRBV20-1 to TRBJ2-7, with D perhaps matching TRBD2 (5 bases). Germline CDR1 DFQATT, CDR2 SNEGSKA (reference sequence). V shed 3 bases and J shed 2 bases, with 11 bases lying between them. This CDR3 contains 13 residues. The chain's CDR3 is CSASGENPYEQYF. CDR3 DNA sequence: TGCAGTGCTAGTGGGGAGAATCCCTACGAGCAGTACTTC.

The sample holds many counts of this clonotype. The DNA of the CDR3 is TGTGCCAGCAGTGACAGGGGTCAGCCCCAGCATTTT. Protein sequence: CASSDRGQPQHF. The chain uses TRBV2 and TRBJ1-5, with a weak D call TRBD1 (6 bases). Germline CDR1 SNHLY, CDR2 FYNNEI. Trimming stripped 3 bases from V and 6 bases from J, with 6 bases between. This CDR3 is built from 12 residues.

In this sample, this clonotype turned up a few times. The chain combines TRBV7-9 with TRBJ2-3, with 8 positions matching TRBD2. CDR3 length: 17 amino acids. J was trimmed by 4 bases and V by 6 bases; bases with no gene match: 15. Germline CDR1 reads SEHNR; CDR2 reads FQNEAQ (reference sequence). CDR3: CASSLAVAGLGADTQYF. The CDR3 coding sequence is TGTGCCAGCAGTCTAGCGGTAGCGGGGCTAGGGGCAGATACGCAGTATTTT.